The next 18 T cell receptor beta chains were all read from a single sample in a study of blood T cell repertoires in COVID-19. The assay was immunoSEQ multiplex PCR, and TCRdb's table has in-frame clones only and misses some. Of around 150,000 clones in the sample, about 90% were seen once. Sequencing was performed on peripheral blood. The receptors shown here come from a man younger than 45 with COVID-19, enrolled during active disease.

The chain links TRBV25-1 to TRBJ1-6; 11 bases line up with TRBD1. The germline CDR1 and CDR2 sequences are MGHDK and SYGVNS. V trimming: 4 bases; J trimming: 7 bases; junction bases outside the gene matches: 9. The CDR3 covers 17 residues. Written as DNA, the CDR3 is TGTGCCAGCAGTGCCACGGGACAGGGGGTCGTCAATTCACCCCTCCACTTT. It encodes CASSATGQGVVNSPLHF.

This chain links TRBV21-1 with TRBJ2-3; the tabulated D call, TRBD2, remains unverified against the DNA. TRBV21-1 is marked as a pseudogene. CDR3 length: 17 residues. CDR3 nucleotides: TGTGCCAGCAGCAAGACCTTAAGCGGGATTAGCACAGATACGCAGTATTTT. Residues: CASSKTLSGISTDTQYF.

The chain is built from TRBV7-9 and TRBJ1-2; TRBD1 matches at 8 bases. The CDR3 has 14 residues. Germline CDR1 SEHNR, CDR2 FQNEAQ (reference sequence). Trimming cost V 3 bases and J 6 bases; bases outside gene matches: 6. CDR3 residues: CASSFTGGEDGYTF. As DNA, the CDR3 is TGTGCCAGCAGCTTCACAGGGGGTGAGGATGGCTACACCTTC.

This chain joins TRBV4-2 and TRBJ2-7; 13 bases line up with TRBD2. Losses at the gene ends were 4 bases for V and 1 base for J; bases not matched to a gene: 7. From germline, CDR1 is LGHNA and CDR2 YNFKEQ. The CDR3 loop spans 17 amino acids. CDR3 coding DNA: TGTGCCAGCAGCCGAGGACTAGCGGGAGAAGGGTCCTACGAGCAGTACTTC. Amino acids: CASSRGLAGEGSYEQYF.

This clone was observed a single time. The CDR3 loop reads CASSQVSGRRGEQYF. Written as DNA, the CDR3 is TGTGCCAGCAGCCAAGTTAGTGGGAGGAGGGGCGAGCAGTACTTC. The chain joins TRBV14 to TRBJ2-7, with D possibly matching TRBD2 (6 bases). V lost 1 base and J 6 bases, leaving 16 bases between the germline ends. Germline V lookup: CDR1 SGHDN, CDR2 FVKESK. The CDR3 length is 15 residues.

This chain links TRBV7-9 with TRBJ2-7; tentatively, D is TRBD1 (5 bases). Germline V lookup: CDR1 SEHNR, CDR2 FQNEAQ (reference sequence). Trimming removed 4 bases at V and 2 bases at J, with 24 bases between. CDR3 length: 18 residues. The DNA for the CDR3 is TGTGCCAGCAGCTCCCGAATGGGGCAGTCTCGGCAAGCCTACGAGCAGTACTTC. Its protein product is CASSSRMGQSRQAYEQYF.

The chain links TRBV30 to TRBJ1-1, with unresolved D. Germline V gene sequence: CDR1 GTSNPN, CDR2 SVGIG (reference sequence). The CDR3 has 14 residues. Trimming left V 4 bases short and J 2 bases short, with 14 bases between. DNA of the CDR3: TGTGCCTGGACCAAAAGAGGAGTTAACACTGAAGCTTTCTTT. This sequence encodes CAWTKRGVNTEAFF.

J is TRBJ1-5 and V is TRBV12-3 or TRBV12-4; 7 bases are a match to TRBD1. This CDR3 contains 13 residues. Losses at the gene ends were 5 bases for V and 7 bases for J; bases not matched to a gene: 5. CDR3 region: CASSQTGIQPQHF. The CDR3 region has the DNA TGTGCCAGCAGTCAGACAGGGATCCAGCCCCAGCATTTT.

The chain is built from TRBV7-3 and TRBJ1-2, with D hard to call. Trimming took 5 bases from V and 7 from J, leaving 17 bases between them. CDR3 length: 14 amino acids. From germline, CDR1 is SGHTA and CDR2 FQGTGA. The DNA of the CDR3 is TGTGCCAGCAGCCCTCGTGCGGGATTGAGTGGCTACACCTTC. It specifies CASSPRAGLSGYTF.

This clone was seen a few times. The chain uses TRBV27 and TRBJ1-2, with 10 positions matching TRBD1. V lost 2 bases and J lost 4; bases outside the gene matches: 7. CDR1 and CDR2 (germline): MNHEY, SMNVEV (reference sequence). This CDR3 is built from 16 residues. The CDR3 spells CASSLTGTGAVYGYTF. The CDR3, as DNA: TGTGCCAGCAGTTTAACCGGGACAGGGGCAGTCTATGGCTACACCTTC.

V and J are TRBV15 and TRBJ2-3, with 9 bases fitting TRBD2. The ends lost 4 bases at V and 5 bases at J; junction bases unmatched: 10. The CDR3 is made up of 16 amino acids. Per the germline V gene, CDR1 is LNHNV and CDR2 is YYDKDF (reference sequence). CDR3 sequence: CATSTDSGGSGDTQYF. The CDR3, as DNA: TGTGCCACCAGCACCGATAGCGGGGGAAGCGGAGATACGCAGTATTTT.

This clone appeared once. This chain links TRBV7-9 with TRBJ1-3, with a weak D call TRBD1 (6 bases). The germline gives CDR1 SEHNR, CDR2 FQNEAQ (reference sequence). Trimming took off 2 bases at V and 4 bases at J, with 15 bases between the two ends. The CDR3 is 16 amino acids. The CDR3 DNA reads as TGTGCCAGCAGCTTACGGGGCAGGGGCACCGGAAACACCATATATTTT. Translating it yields CASSLRGRGTGNTIYF.

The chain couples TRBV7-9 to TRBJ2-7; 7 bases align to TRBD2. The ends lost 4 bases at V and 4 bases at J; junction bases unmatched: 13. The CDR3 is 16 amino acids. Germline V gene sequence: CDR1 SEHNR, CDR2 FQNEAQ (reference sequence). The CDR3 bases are TGTGCCAGCAGCTCCCCCGCTAGCGGACCTGGATACGAGCAGTACTTC. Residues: CASSSPASGPGYEQYF.

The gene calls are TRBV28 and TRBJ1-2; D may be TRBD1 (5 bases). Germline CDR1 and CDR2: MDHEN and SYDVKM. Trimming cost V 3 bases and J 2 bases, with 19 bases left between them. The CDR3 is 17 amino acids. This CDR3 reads CASSLQGGEGQNYGYTF. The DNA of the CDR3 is TGTGCCAGCAGTTTGCAGGGAGGGGAAGGGCAAAACTATGGCTACACCTTC.

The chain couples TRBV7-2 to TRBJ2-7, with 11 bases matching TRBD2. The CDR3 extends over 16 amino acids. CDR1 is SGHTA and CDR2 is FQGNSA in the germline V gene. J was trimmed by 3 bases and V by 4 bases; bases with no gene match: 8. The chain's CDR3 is CASSSLRTSGFYEQYF. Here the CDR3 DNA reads TGTGCCAGCAGCTCTCTACGGACTAGCGGGTTCTACGAGCAGTACTTC.

The CDR3 spells CASSSSRTNEKLFF. Written as DNA, the CDR3 is TGTGCCAGCAGTTCCTCCCGTACTAATGAAAAACTGTTTTTT. The J gene is TRBJ1-4, the V gene TRBV7-9, with D unclear. CDR1 SEHNR and CDR2 FQNEAQ come from the germline V gene (reference sequence). Trimming shortened V by 6 bases and J by 2 bases, and 10 bases separated the two germline ends. This CDR3 contains 14 residues.

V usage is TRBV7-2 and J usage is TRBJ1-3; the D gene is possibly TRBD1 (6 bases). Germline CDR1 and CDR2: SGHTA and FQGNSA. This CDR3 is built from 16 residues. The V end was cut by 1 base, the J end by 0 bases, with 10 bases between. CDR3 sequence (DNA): TGTGCCAGCAGCTTAGGGTCAGGGGCCTCTGGAAACACCATATATTTT. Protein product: CASSLGSGASGNTIYF.

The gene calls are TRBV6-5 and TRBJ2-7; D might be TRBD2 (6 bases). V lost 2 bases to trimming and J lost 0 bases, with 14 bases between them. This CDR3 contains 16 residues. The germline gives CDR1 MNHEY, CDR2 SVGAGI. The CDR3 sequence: CASSYIAGLDSYEQYF. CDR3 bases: TGTGCCAGCAGTTACATTGCGGGGCTCGACTCCTACGAGCAGTACTTC.